The rows below give T cell receptor beta chains drawn from one sample of a study of molecular identifiers for immune sequencing clone quantification. TCRdb reprocessed the PCR reads via MiXCR and lists one record per CDR3 protein. The data show about 500,000 distinct CDR3 sequences, 20% to 25% seen once. Sample: naive CD8+ T cells from blood, with Jurkat cell RNA spiked in. The source is a human donor in good health. Some libraries in this study had Jurkat cell RNA spiked in. CDR3s include the opening cysteine and the closing phenylalanine or tryptophan. A D gene is named only where the DNA matches it firmly. Not every row has a clone size; where given, it reads once, few, many or a size class.

.,TRBJ1-5,few,TRBV12-3/TRBV12-4,CASSFGGAGNQPQHF,TGTGCCAGCAGTTTCGGGGGCGCAGGCAATCAGCCCCAGCATTTT
TRBD1,TRBJ2-3,many,TRBV29-1,CSVCYPGQGTDTQYF,TGCAGCGTGTGCTATCCGGGACAGGGCACAGATACGCAGTATTTT
TRBD2,TRBJ2-2,.,TRBV6-5,CASSYVGRGGSGELFF,TGTGCCAGCAGTTACGTTGGACGGGGGGGATCCGGGGAGCTGTTTTTT
.,TRBJ1-6,.,TRBV10-3,CAISELQNNSPLHF,TGTGCCATCAGTGAGCTACAGAATAATTCACCCCTCCACTTT
TRBD1,TRBJ2-5,few,TRBV9,CASNQQGNLKETQYF,TGTGCCAGCAACCAACAGGGGAATTTAAAAGAGACCCAGTACTTC
.,TRBJ1-1,.,TRBV19,CASRSFNADTEAFF,TGTGCCAGTAGGAGTTTTAATGCGGACACTGAAGCTTTCTTT
.,TRBJ2-7,few,TRBV10-2,CASSEGAHQSYEQYF,TGCGCCAGCAGTGAGGGGGCGCACCAATCCTACGAGCAGTACTTC
.,TRBJ1-1,many,TRBV6-2/TRBV6-3,CASSRSGWTEAFF,TGTGCCAGCAGTCGCTCAGGGTGGACTGAAGCTTTCTTT
.,TRBJ2-7,.,TRBV7-9,CASSPRVPGQRSYEQYF,TGTGCCAGCAGCCCCCGGGTTCCGGGGCAACGTTCCTACGAGCAGTACTTC
.,TRBJ2-7,.,TRBV12-3/TRBV12-4,CAITRDTAPYEQYF,TGTGCCATCACGCGGGACACCGCGCCCTACGAGCAGTACTTC
.,TRBJ1-6,.,TRBV4-1,CASTEGQGSSPLHF,TGCGCCAGCACCGAGGGCCAGGGAAGTTCACCCCTCCACTTT
TRBD2,TRBJ2-3,.,TRBV27,CASSRTSGGPGDTQYF,TGTGCCAGCAGTAGGACTAGCGGGGGGCCCGGAGATACGCAGTATTTT
.,TRBJ1-2,few,TRBV15,CATSRDPTNLLNYGYTF,TGTGCCACCAGCAGAGATCCTACAAACCTTCTTAACTATGGCTACACCTTC